This T cell receptor (beta chain) was sequenced during a study of cytomegalovirus exposure and HLA in healthy donors (dated by TCRdb to 2016 to 2017). For context, the study as a whole: An earlier analysis of approximately 590 of the donors reported approximately 290 Gb of sequence data and some 120 million unique TCR beta sequences from approximately 180 million T cells. A later analysis re-examined previously published TCR beta repertoires from just over 650 donors and added high-resolution HLA genotyping to investigate patterns of TCR occurrence. Of the approximately 370 genotyped donors, approximately 81% were placed in the genetic ancestry cluster associated with self-reported Caucasian donors. A separate validation cohort of approximately 130 different subjects was used in addition to the approximately 670-subject first cohort. In an earlier analysis of 587 of the donors, high-throughput TCR beta sequencing was used to judge whether each TCR beta V gene segment behaved as functional or pseudogenic. Alongside the repertoire data, information on donor age, sex, ethnicity and CMV serostatus was compiled. The study was designed to test whether signatures of past pathogen exposure could be identified by cataloging public T cell receptors. Among roughly 370 genotyped donors of the cohort, an average of about 240,000 unique TCR beta nucleotide sequences were sequenced per donor, roughly 20% of them non-productive. Because of strong linkage in the cohort, roughly five DR-DQ haplotypes were treated as single units for association and clustering. To predict cytomegalovirus infection status, the study combined high-throughput TCR immunosequencing, statistical association of individual TCRs with disease status, and machine learning. Roughly 300 gigabases of sequencing data and 75 million to 85 million unique TCR sequences made up an early release that covered approximately 650 HLA-typed donors. Both class I and class II loci were covered by HLA typing, at four-digit resolution. The number of donors typed differed by locus, with about 629-640 for A, B, C, DRB1 and DQB1, 522 for DQA1, 600 to 610 for DPA1, and some 440 for DPB1. Rather than using new phenotypic data, the later analysis identified candidate immune exposures from TCR beta sequences and from how often those sequences occurred across donors. A later genetic analysis used genome-wide SNP genotypes for about 65% of the roughly 670 donors, treating that subset as a discovery cohort. The T cell repertoires of 550 to 850 subjects were profiled by immunosequencing and related to cytomegalovirus serostatus. All discovery cohort repertoires had been generated using a single sequencing platform.

The CDR3 measures 16 amino acids from cysteine to phenylalanine. Only the CDR3 part of the read is kept: 48 bases, read in frame from the first base. Looking up the germline V gene yields CDR1 SGDLS and CDR2 YYNGEE. The library was obtained by the immunoSEQ multiplex PCR assay. For the multiplex PCR, a mixture combining 60 forward primers for TCR Vbeta segments and 13 reverse primers for TCR Jbeta segments was used. The CDR3 region of rearranged TCR beta genes was amplified from genomic DNA with a multiplex PCR assay. Amplified TCR beta libraries were sequenced as 87-base-pair reads on the Illumina HiSeq System. Processing in the source paper ran as follows. In a later analysis, tens of millions of unique TCR beta chains were counted across the roughly 610 repertoires, and roughly 11 million of these chains were shared by at least two donors. Raw reads were error-corrected and collapsed into unique sequences by a nearest-neighbor algorithm in which closely related sequences were merged to remove PCR and sequencing errors. Alignment of CDR3 sequences to IMGT reference sequences was used to assign V, D and J gene segments. For a sequence to be retained, a match of at least six nucleotides to both a V gene segment and a J gene segment was required. Rearrangements were classified as productive when the CDR3 lacked stop codons and remained in frame with V and J, and all other rearrangements were classified as non-productive. Following IMGT convention, CDR3 was defined as the stretch from the second conserved V-encoded cysteine up to the conserved J-encoded phenylalanine. In an earlier analysis of just under 600 of the donors, sequences lacking an unambiguous match to a single V gene segment were excluded. An earlier analysis of a few hundred of the donors called V segments functional above 56.7% productive rearrangements and segregating when the between-donor standard deviation exceeded 5%. To diagnose cytomegalovirus status from the catalog of TCR beta chain sequences, a statistical classification framework was built. In a later analysis, TCR nucleotide sequences were compared against IMGT/GENE-DB human TR gene sequences so that V and J genes could be assigned. Using the TCRdist pipeline, a later analysis assigned CDR3 sequences along with most-parsimonious VDJ recombination scenarios. In a later analysis, each TCR beta chain was defined by its CDR3 amino acid sequence together with its V-gene family, and reads without a unique V-gene family were excluded. To address suspected cross-contamination and a sequencing artifact, a later analysis removed around 590 highly shared, low-generation-probability nucleotide sequences. For each public chain, a later analysis derived a clonal expansion index from normalized ranks of inferred template counts within each repertoire. In a later analysis, generation probabilities were computed with a VDJ recombination model fitted to out-of-frame rearrangements, and the resulting probabilities were checked against IGoR. In a later analysis, hypergeometric tests were used to score TCR-TCR, TCR-HLA and TCR-CMV co-occurrence, with a repertoire-size bias correction applied to TCR pairs. To estimate false discovery rates, a later analysis permuted the HLA or CMV assignments 20 times. A later analysis grouped co-occurring TCRs with DBSCAN, adding TCRdist sequence similarity when clustering within HLA-allele-positive subsets. Co-occurrence clustering excluded repertoires with fewer than 30,000 or more than 120,000 public chains, plus five with anomalous nucleotide sharing. The table comes from immuneACCESS by way of TCRdb, which keeps in-frame sequences with V and J called. Part of the clones is missing from these tables; in studies checked, under half for an unresolved V gene and the rest for unknown reasons. That table furnishes V, J and clone size, whereas the DNA furnished D and trimming. The sample table contains about 130,000 clones; only one count was recorded for 83% of them. The ten most abundant clones make up 3.6% of the sample.

Remarks on this clone: The antigen it recognizes is unknown. Sequence at one end of the junction differs from germline and may be a read error.

General study outcomes and caveats: Broadly in line with IMGT annotations, most TCR beta V segments showed up in productive rearrangements about 90% or about 30% of the time in an earlier analysis of several hundred of the donors. Because the 87-base-pair reads could not distinguish some IMGT-functional V segments, including TRBV6-2 and TRBV6-3, those segments were excluded. An association between a missense DCLRE1C variant and V-gene and J-gene trimming of TCR beta chains was found in a later genetic analysis and replicated in an independent cohort. This cohort had only TCR beta chains sequenced, and the lack of alpha or paired-chain data limited which features could be detected. Correlated functional status among segregating V segments might be attributable to linkage disequilibrium, but an unknown experimental factor could not be ruled out. A later analysis found that HLA-associated TCR beta chains were more clonally expanded and had lower generation probabilities than equally common non-associated chains. While some public TCRs were present in many individuals, most TCR sequences turned up only very rarely across donors. The study listed 150 to 200 TCR beta chains as associated with cytomegalovirus. The only immune exposure information available for the cohort was CMV serostatus. According to a later analysis, TCR association rates differed among HLA loci, with DRB1 alleles showing the most associated TCRs and HLA-C alleles showing the fewest. Because counts were too low, about 18 rarely observed V segments, including chromosome 9 orphons, were excluded from the earlier analysis of around 590 of the donors. It was suggested by the authors that the approach could potentially be generalized to other disease states and immunological phenotypes. According to a later analysis, parvovirus B19, influenza, CMV and Epstein-Barr virus appeared linked to several top co-occurrence clusters. The presence/absence analyses assumed that sequencing depth was roughly uniform across donors, and that assumption may not be true. A further reported finding was that TCR beta sequences accurately predicted the HLA-A and HLA-B alleles for most subjects in the first cohort. When HLA alleles, especially DR and DQ, strongly co-occurred, attributing TCR associations to individual alleles was difficult. Because some donors lacked HLA typing at each locus, the association tests relied only on the typed subset. In both the original and validation cohorts, the classifier was reported to diagnose cytomegalovirus status with high specificity and sensitivity. In a later analysis, some 18,000 TCR beta sequences were associated with specific HLA alleles at a false discovery rate of 0.05. In vitro tests confirmed that a few of the cytomegalovirus-associated TCR beta chains recognize cytomegalovirus antigens. A cluster of highly shared sequence variants was judged likely to represent a technical artifact of the sequencing pipeline. In a later genetic analysis, fewer N-insertions in productive TCRs were reported among donors in an Asian-associated ancestry cluster than the approximately 630-donor mean. According to a later analysis, most CMV-associated TCR beta chains appeared to be HLA-restricted, and the HLA associations seemed to be driven largely by CMV exposure.

The cohort consisted of hundreds of healthy bone marrow donors. All cohort members were sampled while nominally healthy, although unrecorded immune exposures were likely present. The donor tested CMV seropositive and was one of the 289 seropositive cohort members. A peripheral blood sample was collected from each donor, and TCR beta sequencing was performed on peripheral blood mononuclear cells. Genomic DNA was extracted from the blood cell samples with the Qiagen DNeasy Blood Extraction Kit. Sequenced input: PBMCs. Recombination linked TRBV9 to TRBJ2-7; the central 11 bases match TRBD1. The sequence was collected from a woman aged 40 to 50 in good health and CMV-seropositive. The sequenced DNA is TGTGCCGGCAGCTTAACCGGGACAGGGGGCTCCTACGAGCAGTACTTC. Translated, it gives CAGSLTGTGGSYEQYF.